This T cell receptor beta chain was observed in a study of T cell responses to AZD1222 COVID-19 vaccine. Study findings and constraints: The CD4 TCRs associated with vaccination extended across spike and predominated at 160-218 and 743-854.

Germline V lookup: CDR1 LNHDA, CDR2 SQIVND (reference sequence). The CDR3 has 15 residues. Trimming stripped 3 bases from V and 0 bases from J, with 9 bases between. A few counts support this clone. What it binds is not known. Clones were read by immunoSEQ multiplex PCR, and TCRdb kept only the in-frame ones, dropping some. Among roughly 71,000 clones listed, less than 85% were seen once. The sequences come from peripheral blood, collected on day 0 of AZD1222 vaccination. The genes are TRBV19 and TRBJ1-3; no clear D gene. This TCR was recovered from an adult in good health. The CDR3 nucleotides read TGTGCCAGTAGTATGGGCGGTACCTCTGGAAACACCATATATTTT. Translating it yields CASSMGGTSGNTIYF.